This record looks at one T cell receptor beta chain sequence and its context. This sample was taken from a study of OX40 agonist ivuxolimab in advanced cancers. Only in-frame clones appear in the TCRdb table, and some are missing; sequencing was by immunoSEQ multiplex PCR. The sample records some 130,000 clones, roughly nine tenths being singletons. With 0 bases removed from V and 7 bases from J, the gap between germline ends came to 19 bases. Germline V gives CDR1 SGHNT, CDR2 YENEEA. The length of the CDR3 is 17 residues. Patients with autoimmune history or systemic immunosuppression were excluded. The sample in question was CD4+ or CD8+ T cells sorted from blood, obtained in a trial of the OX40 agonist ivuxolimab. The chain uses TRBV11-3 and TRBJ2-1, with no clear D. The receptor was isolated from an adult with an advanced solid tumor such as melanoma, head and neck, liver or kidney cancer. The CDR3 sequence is CASSLEVAISGRNEQFF. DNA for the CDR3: TGTGCCAGCAGCTTAGAAGTTGCCATCTCAGGAAGAAATGAGCAGTTCTTC.